This T cell receptor beta chain was profiled in a study of cytomegalovirus exposure and HLA in healthy donors. Study-level background: When 398 donors were genotyped, 81% of them were found to fall in the Caucasian-associated ancestry cluster. Study-wide points: Exclusion as indistinguishable affected some V segments, including TRBV6-2 and TRBV6-3. Specific recognition of CMV antigens was confirmed in vitro for a few chains (all CMV-associated).

To note about this clone: What it recognizes is unknown.

Use of 60 Vbeta and 13 Jbeta primers characterized the PCR. Only in-frame clones appear in the TCRdb table, and some are missing; sequencing was by immunoSEQ multiplex PCR. Of roughly 88,000 clones listed, 76% are singletons. J was trimmed by 7 bases and V by 11 bases; bases with no gene match: 11. This CDR3 spans 13 amino acids. Germline CDR1 LNHDA, CDR2 SQIVND (reference sequence). Donors counted as nominally healthy when sampled, yet unrecorded immune exposures were likely. The TCR originated in a man aged 25-45 years in good health and CMV-seropositive. V gene TRBV19 combines with J gene TRBJ1-5, with 7 positions matching TRBD1. Material: PBMCs. This CDR3 is CASRRQGYQPQHF. In DNA, the CDR3 is TGTGCCTCCCGCAGACAGGGTTACCAGCCCCAGCATTTT.